The T cell receptor beta chain described here comes from a study of monozygotic twins with inflammatory bowel disease. Overall study findings and caveats: Immunosuppressive treatments differing between patients may have added repertoire variability.

Regarding this clonotype: What it binds is not known.

Template switching introduced UMIs that contain a 6-nucleotide sample barcode. TCRdb re-called the 5' RACE reads and catalogs CDR3 proteins one per entry, DNA excluded. Here the sample table reports about 330,000 distinct CDR3 sequences. This CDR3 is built from 15 residues. CDR1 SGHRS and CDR2 YFSETQ come from the germline V gene. This receptor was obtained from a human donor with ulcerative colitis or Crohn's disease, or a healthy co-twin of an affected twin (not recorded which). The genes are TRBV5-1 and TRBJ2-2. Sequenced: blood. The CDR3 protein is CASSLATANTGELFF.